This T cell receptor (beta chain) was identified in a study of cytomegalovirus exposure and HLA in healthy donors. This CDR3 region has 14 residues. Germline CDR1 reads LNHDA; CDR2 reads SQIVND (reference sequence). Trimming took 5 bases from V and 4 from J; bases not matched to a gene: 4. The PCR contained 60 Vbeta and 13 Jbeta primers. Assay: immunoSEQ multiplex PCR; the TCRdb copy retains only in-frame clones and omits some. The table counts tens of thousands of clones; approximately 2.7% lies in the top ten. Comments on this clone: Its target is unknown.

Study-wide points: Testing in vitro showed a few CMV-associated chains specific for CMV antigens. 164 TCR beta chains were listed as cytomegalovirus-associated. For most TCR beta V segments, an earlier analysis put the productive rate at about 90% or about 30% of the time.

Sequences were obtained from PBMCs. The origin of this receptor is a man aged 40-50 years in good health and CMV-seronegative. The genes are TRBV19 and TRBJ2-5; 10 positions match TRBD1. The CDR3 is CASSQTGGLETQYF. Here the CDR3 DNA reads TGTGCCAGTAGTCAGACAGGGGGCCTAGAGACCCAGTACTTC.